This passage covers 15 T cell receptor beta chains from one sample sequenced in a study of PD-L1 blockade in urothelial cancer. Time point in this sample: pretreatment peripheral blood. Repertoires were generated with immunoSEQ multiplex PCR, while TCRdb's copy carries only in-frame clones and drops some. The top ten clones hold around 1.7% of a sample with around 100,000 clones, 85% to 90% of them seen once. The specimen was PBMCs, collected around atezolizumab (anti-PD-L1) treatment. Receptors were obtained from a man between 60 and 75 years old with urothelial cancer.

The CDR3 here is CASSLRRELYNEQFF. DNA of the CDR3: TGTGCCAGCAGCCTCAGGCGGGAGCTCTACAATGAGCAGTTCTTC. This chain connects TRBV7-2 to TRBJ2-1, with 7 bases fitting TRBD2. The CDR3 runs to 15 residues. Trimming at V came to 5 bases and at J to 3 bases, leaving 7 bases not matched to a gene. The germline CDR1 and CDR2 sequences are SGHTA and FQGNSA.

This chain connects TRBV11-2 to TRBJ1-1; a weak D match, TRBD1 (6 bases). Germline V gene lookup returns CDR1 SGHAT and CDR2 FQNNGV. V gave up 7 bases and J gave up 1 base, with 16 bases separating them. CDR3 size: 15 residues. In DNA, the CDR3 is TGTGCCAGCACCCGGGGGGGGCCCGGGAACACTGAAGCTTTCTTT. It is translated as CASTRGGPGNTEAFF.

The chain uses TRBV6-1 and TRBJ1-6, with D unresolved. The CDR3 sequence is 14 residues long. Germline V gene sequence: CDR1 MNHNS, CDR2 SASEGT. Trimming pared 5 bases from V and 6 bases from J, leaving 11 bases between. The CDR3 here is CASSNSAPNSPLHF. CDR3 sequence (DNA): TGTGCCAGCAGTAATAGCGCACCTAATTCACCCCTCCACTTT.

The genes are TRBV6-5 and TRBJ1-1; D unclear. Germline V gene lookup returns CDR1 MNHEY and CDR2 SVGAGI. The germline V and J ends were trimmed by 0 bases and 8 bases, with 10 bases remaining between them. The CDR3 extends over 13 amino acids. CDR3 coding DNA: TGTGCCAGCAGTTACTCCCGAGGGCCAGAAGCTTTCTTT. Its translation is CASSYSRGPEAFF.

The V gene is TRBV7-2, the J gene TRBJ2-2; 10 bases line up with TRBD2. V was clipped by 5 bases and J by 1 base; unmatched bases: 7. The CDR3 is 17 amino acids. The germline CDR1 and CDR2 sequences are SGHTA and FQGNSA. The CDR3 spells CASSPRIAGGNTGELFF. CDR3 coding DNA: TGTGCCAGCAGCCCAAGGATAGCGGGGGGGAACACCGGGGAGCTGTTTTTT.

The chain couples TRBV7-2 to TRBJ1-5; 7 positions agree with TRBD1. Trimming removed 2 bases from V and 7 bases from J; junction bases left unmatched: 5. The CDR3 is 14 residues long. Germline-derived CDR1 and CDR2 are SGHTA and FQGNSA. The CDR3 protein is CASSLKGAWQPQHF. Written as DNA, the CDR3 is TGTGCCAGCAGCTTAAAGGGGGCTTGGCAGCCCCAGCATTTT.

Worth noting for this clone: This sample also contains other DNA sequences that code for the same CDR3. This rearrangement joins TRBV5-1 to TRBJ2-5; D is possibly TRBD1 (7 bases). Germline assignment: CDR1 SGHRS and CDR2 YFSETQ. The CDR3 has 16 residues. The V and J ends lost 0 bases and 2 bases respectively, with 14 bases between them. The chain's CDR3 is CASSLGGGGIQETQYF. The CDR3 bases are TGCGCCAGCAGCTTGGGTGGAGGGGGCATACAAGAGACCCAGTACTTC.

The rearrangement joins TRBV29-1 to TRBJ2-1; D possibly corresponds to TRBD1 (6 bases). The V gene lost 4 bases and the J gene lost 2 bases, with 12 bases spanning the gap. The CDR3 extends over 14 amino acids. Germline V CDR1 and CDR2: SQVTM, ANQGSEA. The CDR3 reads CSVAKQGTYNEQFF. CDR3 nucleotide sequence: TGCAGCGTTGCAAAACAGGGCACCTACAATGAGCAGTTCTTC.

The chain combines TRBV7-3 with TRBJ2-2; 8 nucleotides match TRBD1. The germline V gene encodes CDR1 SGHTA and CDR2 FQGTGA. J was trimmed by 4 bases and V by 5 bases; bases with no gene match: 6. CDR3 length equals 15 residues. The CDR3 DNA reads TGTGCCAGCAGCCCACCAGGGGGCCCCACCGGGGAGCTGTTTTTT. Protein product: CASSPPGGPTGELFF.

Here the CDR3 reads CASSLRGTEPNYGYTF. Here the CDR3 DNA reads TGTGCCAGCAGCTTAAGGGGGACAGAACCTAACTATGGCTACACCTTC. V usage is TRBV5-5 and J usage is TRBJ1-2; TRBD1 aligns across 7 bases. Germline trimming cut 2 bases from V and 0 bases from J; bases unmatched to any gene: 7. The CDR3 contains 16 residues. CDR1 is SGHKS, CDR2 YYEKEE, per germline (reference sequence).

This chain uses TRBV6-5 with TRBJ1-1; the match to TRBD1 covers 11 bases. Germline assignment: CDR1 MNHEY and CDR2 SVGAGI. V shed 11 bases and J 4 bases; nucleotides not matched to a gene: 6. The CDR3 length is 13 residues. For the CDR3, the DNA is TGTGCCGTAGGACAGGGGGCGAGCACTGAAGCTTTCTTT. Its protein product is CAVGQGASTEAFF.

V gene TRBV30 combines with J gene TRBJ2-6; TRBD1 agrees at 9 bases. The CDR3 extends over 20 amino acids. Germline-derived CDR1 and CDR2 are GTSNPN and SVGIG (reference sequence). After removal of 3 bases from V and 0 bases from J, the junction contained 15 bases not matched to a gene. The DNA for the CDR3 is TGTGCCTGGAGCGGTAAACCCGGGACAGGGATTTCCTCTGGGGCCAACGTCCTGACTTTC. This gives the protein CAWSGKPGTGISSGANVLTF.

The gene calls are TRBV7-2 and TRBJ1-5; the D gene is possibly TRBD1 (6 bases). Trimming stripped 4 bases from V and 3 bases from J, with 10 bases between. This CDR3 is built from 14 residues. Germline V gene sequence: CDR1 SGHTA, CDR2 FQGNSA. CDR3 in DNA: TGTGCCAGCAGCTCCAGGGGCATCAATCAGCCCCAGCATTTT. It encodes CASSSRGINQPQHF.

V gene TRBV28 combines with J gene TRBJ2-1; no firm D call. Germline V gene data show CDR1 as MDHEN and CDR2 as SYDVKM. CDR3 size: 13 residues. Deletions cut 3 bases from V and 5 bases from J, with 8 bases between. This CDR3 reads CASSFPPDNEQFF. CDR3 DNA: TGTGCCAGCAGTTTCCCCCCCGACAATGAGCAGTTCTTC.

The CDR3 is CASSPPQGYGYTF. CDR3 coding DNA: TGTGCCAGCAGTCCACCCCAGGGGTATGGCTACACCTTC. The rearrangement uses TRBV28 and TRBJ1-2, with D perhaps matching TRBD1 (6 bases). Trimming pared 5 bases from V and 5 bases from J, leaving 12 bases between. Germline V lookup: CDR1 MDHEN, CDR2 SYDVKM. This CDR3 has 13 residues.